A single sample is the source of the 4 T cell receptor beta chains below, sequenced in a study of cytomegalovirus exposure and HLA in healthy donors. PCR employed 60 Vbeta and 13 Jbeta primers. The table came from immunoSEQ multiplex PCR; TCRdb's copy has only in-frame clones and leaves some out. The table lists fewer than 200,000 clones, 82% of them singletons. Sequences were obtained from PBMCs. The receptors derive from a male donor in good health and CMV-seronegative.

The chain has TRBV19 and TRBJ2-5; a possible D gene is TRBD1 (6 bases). The J call may not be correct, given that the DNA end is closer to TRBJ2-7. The CDR3 runs to 15 residues. CDR1 is LNHDA and CDR2 is SQIVND in the germline V gene (reference sequence). Here the CDR3 reads CASSMGAGATYEQYF. CDR3 DNA sequence: TGTGCCAGTAGTATGGGAGCAGGGGCCACCTACGAGCAGTACTTC.

This CDR3 reads CASSPGTREPYEQYF. CDR3 DNA sequence: TGTGCCAGCAGCCCCGGGACTAGGGAGCCCTACGAGCAGTACTTC. This sequence joins TRBV5-4 and TRBJ2-7; 8 bases are a match to TRBD2. The CDR3 consists of 15 residues. Trimming cost V 4 bases and J 2 bases; bases outside gene matches: 8. Germline V lookup: CDR1 SGHNT, CDR2 YYREEE (reference sequence).

This chain links TRBV7-2 with TRBJ1-5; D is perhaps TRBD1 (5 bases). The CDR3 contains 15 residues. The germline V and J ends were trimmed by 5 bases and 2 bases, with 13 bases remaining between them. Germline V gene sequence: CDR1 SGHTA, CDR2 FQGNSA. The CDR3 DNA is TGTGCCAGCAGCGGCCCGGGGGGGGGCAATCAGCCCCAGCATTTT. Translation: CASSGPGGGNQPQHF.

This clone has a handful of counts. The rearrangement joins TRBV2 to TRBJ1-1; TRBD1 might be the D (6 bases). CDR3 length: 14 amino acids. V was pared by 5 bases and J by 4 bases, with 14 bases between. Germline CDR1 SNHLY, CDR2 FYNNEI. CDR3 bases: TGTGCCAGCAGTATGATACAGGGAAGCACTGAAGCTTTCTTT. As protein: CASSMIQGSTEAFF. Full variable domain (remainder filled in from reference TRBV2 and TRBJ1-1): EPEVTQTPSHQVTQMGQEVILRCVPISNHLYFYWYRQILGQKVEFLVSFYNNEISEKSEIFDDQFSVERPDGSNFTLKIRSTKLEDSAMYFCASSMIQGSTEAFFGQGTRLTVV.